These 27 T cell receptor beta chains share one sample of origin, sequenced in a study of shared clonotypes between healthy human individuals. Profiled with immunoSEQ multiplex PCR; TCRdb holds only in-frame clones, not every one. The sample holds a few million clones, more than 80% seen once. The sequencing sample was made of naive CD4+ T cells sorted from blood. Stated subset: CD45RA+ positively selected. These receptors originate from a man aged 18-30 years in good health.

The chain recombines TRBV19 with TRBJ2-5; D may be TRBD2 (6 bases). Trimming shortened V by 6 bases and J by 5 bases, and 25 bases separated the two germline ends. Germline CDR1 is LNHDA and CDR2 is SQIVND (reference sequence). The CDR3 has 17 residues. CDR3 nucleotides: TGTGCCAGTAGCCCCTCCGCCCCCGGGATGGGGAGGGAGACCCAGTACTTC. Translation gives CASSPSAPGMGRETQYF. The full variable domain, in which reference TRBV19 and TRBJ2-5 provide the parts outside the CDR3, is DGGITQSPKYLFRKEGQNVTLSCEQNLNHDAMYWYRQDPGQGLRLIYYSQIVNDFQKGDIAEGYSVSREKKESFPLTVTSAQKNPTAFYLCASSPSAPGMGRETQYFGPGTRLLVL.

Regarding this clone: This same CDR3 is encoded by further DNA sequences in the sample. The CDR3: CASSLEAANTGELFF. The CDR3 DNA follows: TGTGCCAGCAGCTTAGAGGCAGCGAACACCGGGGAGCTGTTTTTT. The chain is built from TRBV7-9 and TRBJ2-2, with no clear D. V lost 1 base to trimming and J lost 0 bases, with 6 bases between them. The CDR3 totals 15 residues. Germline values: CDR1 SEHNR, CDR2 FQNEAQ (reference sequence).

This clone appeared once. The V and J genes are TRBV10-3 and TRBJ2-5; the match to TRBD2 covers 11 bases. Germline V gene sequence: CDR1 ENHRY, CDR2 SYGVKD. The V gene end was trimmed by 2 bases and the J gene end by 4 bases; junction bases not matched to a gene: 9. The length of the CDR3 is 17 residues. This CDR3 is CAISERIPGLAVETQYF. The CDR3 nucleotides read TGTGCCATCAGTGAGAGAATACCGGGACTAGCGGTAGAGACCCAGTACTTC.

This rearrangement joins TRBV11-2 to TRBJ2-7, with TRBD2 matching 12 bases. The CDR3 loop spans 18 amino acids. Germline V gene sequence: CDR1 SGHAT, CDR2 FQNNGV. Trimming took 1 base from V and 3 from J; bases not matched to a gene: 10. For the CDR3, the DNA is TGTGCCAGCAGCTTAGCCGCGACTAGCGGGAGCGATATCTACGAGCAGTACTTC. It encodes CASSLAATSGSDIYEQYF.

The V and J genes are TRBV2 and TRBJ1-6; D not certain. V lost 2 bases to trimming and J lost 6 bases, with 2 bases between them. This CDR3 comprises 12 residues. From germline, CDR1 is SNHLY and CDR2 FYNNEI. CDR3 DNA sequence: TGTGCCAGCAGTGAACGTAATTCACCCCTCCACTTT. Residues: CASSERNSPLHF.

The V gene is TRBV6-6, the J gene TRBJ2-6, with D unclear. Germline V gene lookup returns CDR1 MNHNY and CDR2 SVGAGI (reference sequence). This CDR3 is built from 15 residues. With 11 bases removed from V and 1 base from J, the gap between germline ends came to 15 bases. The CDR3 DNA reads TGTGCCTGCAAAACCTCGGGTTCTGGGGCCAACGTCCTGACTTTC. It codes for CACKTSGSGANVLTF.

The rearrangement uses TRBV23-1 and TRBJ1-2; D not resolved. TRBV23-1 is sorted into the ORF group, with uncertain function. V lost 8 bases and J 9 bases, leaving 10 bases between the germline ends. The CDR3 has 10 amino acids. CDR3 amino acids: CASGPGSYTF. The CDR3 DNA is TGCGCCAGCGGACCGGGGAGCTACACCTTC.

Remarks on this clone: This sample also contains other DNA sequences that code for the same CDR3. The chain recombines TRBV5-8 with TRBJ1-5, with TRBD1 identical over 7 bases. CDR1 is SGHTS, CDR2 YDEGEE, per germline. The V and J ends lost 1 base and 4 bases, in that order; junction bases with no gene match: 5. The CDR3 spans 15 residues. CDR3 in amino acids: CASSLTGTVNQPQHF. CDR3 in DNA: TGTGCCAGCAGCTTGACCGGGACAGTAAATCAGCCCCAGCATTTT.

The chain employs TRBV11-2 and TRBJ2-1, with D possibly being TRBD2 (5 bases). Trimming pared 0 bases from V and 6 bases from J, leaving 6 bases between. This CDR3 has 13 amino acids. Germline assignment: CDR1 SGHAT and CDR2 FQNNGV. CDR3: CASSLERVNEQFF. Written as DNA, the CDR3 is TGTGCCAGCAGCTTAGAGAGGGTCAATGAGCAGTTCTTC.

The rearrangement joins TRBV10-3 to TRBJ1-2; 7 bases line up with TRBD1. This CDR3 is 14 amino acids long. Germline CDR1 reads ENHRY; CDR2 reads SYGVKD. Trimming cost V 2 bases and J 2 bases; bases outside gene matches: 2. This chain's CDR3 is CAISEKTGNYGYTF. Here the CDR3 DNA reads TGTGCCATCAGTGAGAAGACAGGGAACTATGGCTACACCTTC.

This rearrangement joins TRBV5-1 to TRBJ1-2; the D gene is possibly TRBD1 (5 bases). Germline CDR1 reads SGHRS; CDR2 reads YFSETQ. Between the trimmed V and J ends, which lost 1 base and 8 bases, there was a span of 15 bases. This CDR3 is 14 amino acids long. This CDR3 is CASSLMPGEGGYTF. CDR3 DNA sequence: TGCGCCAGCAGCTTGATGCCGGGGGAGGGAGGCTACACCTTC.

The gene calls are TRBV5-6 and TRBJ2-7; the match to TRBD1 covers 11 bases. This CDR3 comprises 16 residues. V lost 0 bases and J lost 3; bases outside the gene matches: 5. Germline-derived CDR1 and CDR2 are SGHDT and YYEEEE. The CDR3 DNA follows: TGTGCCAGCAGCTTGGGGGCCGGGACAGGGGGCTACGAGCAGTACTTC. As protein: CASSLGAGTGGYEQYF.

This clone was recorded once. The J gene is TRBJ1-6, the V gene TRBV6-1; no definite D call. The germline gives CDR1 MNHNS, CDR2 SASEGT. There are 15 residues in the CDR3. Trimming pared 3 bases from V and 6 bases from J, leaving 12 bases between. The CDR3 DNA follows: TGTGCCAGCAGTGACCAGGCTCCTCCTAATTCACCCCTCCACTTT. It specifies CASSDQAPPNSPLHF.

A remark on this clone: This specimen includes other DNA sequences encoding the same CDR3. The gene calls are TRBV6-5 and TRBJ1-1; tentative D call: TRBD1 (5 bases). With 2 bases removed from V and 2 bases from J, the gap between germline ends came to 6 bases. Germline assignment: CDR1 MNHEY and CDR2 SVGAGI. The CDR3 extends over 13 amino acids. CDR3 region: CASSYTGNTEAFF. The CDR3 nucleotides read TGTGCCAGCAGTTACACAGGCAACACTGAAGCTTTCTTT.

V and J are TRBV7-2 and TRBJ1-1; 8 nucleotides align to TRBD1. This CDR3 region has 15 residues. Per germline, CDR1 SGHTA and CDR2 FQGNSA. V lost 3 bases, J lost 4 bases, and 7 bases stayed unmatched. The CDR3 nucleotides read TGTGCCAGCAGCTTGGACAGGGCGGGTGGCACTGAAGCTTTCTTT. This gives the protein CASSLDRAGGTEAFF. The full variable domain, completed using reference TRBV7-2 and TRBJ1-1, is GAGVSQSPSNKVTEKGKDVELRCDPISGHTALYWYRQSLGQGLEFLIYFQGNSAPDKSGLPSDRFSAERTGGSVSTLTIQRTQQEDSAVYLCASSLDRAGGTEAFFGQGTRLTVV.

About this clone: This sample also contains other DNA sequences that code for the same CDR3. CDR3 nucleotides: TGTGCCAGCAGTTATTCGGGAGGGGGAGGCGGCTACACCTTC. Its protein product is CASSYSGGGGGYTF. The chain has TRBV6-6 and TRBJ1-2; tentatively, D is TRBD1 (6 bases). V was shortened by 3 bases and J by 8 bases, with 16 bases between the two germline ends. The CDR3 sequence is 14 residues long. From germline, CDR1 is MNHNY and CDR2 SVGAGI (reference sequence).

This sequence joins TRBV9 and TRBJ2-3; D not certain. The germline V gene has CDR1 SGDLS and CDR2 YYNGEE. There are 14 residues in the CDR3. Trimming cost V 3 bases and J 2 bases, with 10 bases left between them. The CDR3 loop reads CASSAPSNTDTQYF. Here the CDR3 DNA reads TGTGCCAGCAGCGCACCAAGTAACACAGATACGCAGTATTTT. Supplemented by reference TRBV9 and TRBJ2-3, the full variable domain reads DSGVTQTPKHLITATGQRVTLRCSPRSGDLSVYWYQQSLDQGLQFLIQYYNGEERAKGNILERFSAQQFPDLHSELNLSSLELGDSALYFCASSAPSNTDTQYFGPGTRLTVL.

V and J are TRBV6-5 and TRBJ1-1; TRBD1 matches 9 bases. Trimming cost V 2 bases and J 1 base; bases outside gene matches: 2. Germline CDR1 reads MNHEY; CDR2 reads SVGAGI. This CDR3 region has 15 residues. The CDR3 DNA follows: TGTGCCAGCAGTTACGGGGACAGGGCGAACACTGAAGCTTTCTTT. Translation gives CASSYGDRANTEAFF.

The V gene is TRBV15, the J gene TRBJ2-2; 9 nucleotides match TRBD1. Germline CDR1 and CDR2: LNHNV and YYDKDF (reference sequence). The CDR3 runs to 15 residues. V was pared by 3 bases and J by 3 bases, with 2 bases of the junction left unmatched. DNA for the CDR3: TGTGCCACCAGCAGGGGACAGGGCCACACCGGGGAGCTGTTTTTT. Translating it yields CATSRGQGHTGELFF. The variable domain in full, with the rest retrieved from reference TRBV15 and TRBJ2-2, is DAMVIQNPRYQVTQFGKPVTLSCSQTLNHNVMYWYQQKSSQAPKLLFHYYDKDFNNEADTPDNFQSRRPNTSFCFLDIRSPGLGDTAMYLCATSRGQGHTGELFFGEGSRLTVL.

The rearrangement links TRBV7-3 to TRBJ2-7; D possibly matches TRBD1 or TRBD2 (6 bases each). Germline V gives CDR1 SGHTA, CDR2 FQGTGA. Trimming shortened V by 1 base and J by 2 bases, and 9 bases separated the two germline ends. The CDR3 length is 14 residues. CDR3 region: CASSLNGGPYEQYF. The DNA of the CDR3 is TGTGCCAGCAGCTTAAATGGGGGGCCCTACGAGCAGTACTTC. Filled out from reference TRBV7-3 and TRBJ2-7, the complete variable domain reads GAGVSQTPSNKVTEKGKYVELRCDPISGHTALYWYRQSLGQGPEFLIYFQGTGAADDSGLPNDRFFAVRPEGSVSTLKIQRTERGDSAVYLCASSLNGGPYEQYFGPGTRLTVT.

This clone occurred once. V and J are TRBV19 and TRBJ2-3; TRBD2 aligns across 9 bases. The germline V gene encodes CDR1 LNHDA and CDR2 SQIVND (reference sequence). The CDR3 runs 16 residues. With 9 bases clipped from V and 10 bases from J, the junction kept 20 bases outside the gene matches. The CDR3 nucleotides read TGTGCCAGCGGCACGAGAGCGGGGGGCTTTGACGAAGCGCAGTATTTT. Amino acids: CASGTRAGGFDEAQYF. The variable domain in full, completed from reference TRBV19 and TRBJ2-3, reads DGGITQSPKYLFRKEGQNVTLSCEQNLNHDAMYWYRQDPGQGLRLIYYSQIVNDFQKGDIAEGYSVSREKKESFPLTVTSAQKNPTAFYLCASGTRAGGFDEAQYFGPGTRLTVL.

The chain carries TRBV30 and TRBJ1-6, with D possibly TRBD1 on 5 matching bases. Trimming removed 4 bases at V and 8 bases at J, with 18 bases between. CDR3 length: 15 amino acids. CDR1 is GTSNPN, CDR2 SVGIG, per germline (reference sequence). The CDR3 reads CAWNHPGRRDSPLHF. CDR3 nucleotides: TGTGCCTGGAATCACCCGGGACGGAGAGATTCACCCCTCCACTTT.

CDR3 in DNA: TGTGCCAGCAGCCAAGTAGTTTCCGATCCCCGGACCGGGGAGCTGTTTTTT. This sequence encodes CASSQVVSDPRTGELFF. This chain joins TRBV14 and TRBJ2-2; no definite D call. Trimming removed 1 base at V and 5 bases at J, with 17 bases between. Germline CDR1 reads SGHDN; CDR2 reads FVKESK. The CDR3 contains 17 residues.

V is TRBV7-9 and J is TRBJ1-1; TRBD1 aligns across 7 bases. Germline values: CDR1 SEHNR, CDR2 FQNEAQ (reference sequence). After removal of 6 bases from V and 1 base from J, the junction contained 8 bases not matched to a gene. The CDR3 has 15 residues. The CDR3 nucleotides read TGTGCCAGCAGTCCGACCGGGACAGCGAACACTGAAGCTTTCTTT. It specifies CASSPTGTANTEAFF.

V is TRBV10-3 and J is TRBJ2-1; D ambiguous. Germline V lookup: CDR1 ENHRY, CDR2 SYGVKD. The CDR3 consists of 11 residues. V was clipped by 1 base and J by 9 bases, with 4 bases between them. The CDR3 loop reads CAISEWAEQFF. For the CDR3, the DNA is TGTGCCATCAGTGAGTGGGCTGAGCAGTTCTTC.

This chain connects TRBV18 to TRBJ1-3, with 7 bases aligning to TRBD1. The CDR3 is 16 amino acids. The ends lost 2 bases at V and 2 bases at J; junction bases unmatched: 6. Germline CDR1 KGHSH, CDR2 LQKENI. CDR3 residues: CASSPLEQGTGNTIYF. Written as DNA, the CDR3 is TGTGCCAGCTCACCATTGGAACAGGGGACTGGAAACACCATATATTTT.

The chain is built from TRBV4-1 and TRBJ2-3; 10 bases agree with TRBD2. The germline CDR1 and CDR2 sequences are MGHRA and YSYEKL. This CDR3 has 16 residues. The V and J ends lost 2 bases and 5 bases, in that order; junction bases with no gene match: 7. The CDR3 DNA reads TGCGCCAGCAGCCAACTACTAGCGGGATTGGGAGATACGCAGTATTTT. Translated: CASSQLLAGLGDTQYF.